Listed here are 5 T cell receptor beta chains from one sample, sequenced in a study of cytomegalovirus exposure and HLA in healthy donors. This PCR relied on a set of 60 Vbeta primers and 13 Jbeta primers. The protocol was immunoSEQ multiplex PCR, while the TCRdb copy is restricted to in-frame clones and leaves out a portion. Of around 92,000 clones detected, approximately 75% appear once; the ten largest clones hold 13% to 15%. The specimen was PBMCs. These receptors were taken from a woman between 65 and 79 years old in good health and CMV-seropositive.

This clone occurred once. The chain has TRBV5-4 and TRBJ1-1, with D unclear. CDR1 is SGHNT and CDR2 is YYREEE in the germline V gene (reference sequence). V was pared by 0 bases and J by 0 bases, with 12 bases between. The CDR3 spans 16 residues. CDR3 DNA sequence: TGTGCCAGCAGCTTGGACCTCGGAGCCCTGAACACTGAAGCTTTCTTT. The encoded protein is CASSLDLGALNTEAFF. Drawing the rest from reference TRBV5-4 and TRBJ1-1, the complete variable domain is ETGVTQSPTHLIKTRGQQVTLRCSSQSGHNTVSWYQQALGQGPQFIFQYYREEENGRGNFPPRFSGLQFPNYSSELNVNALELDDSALYLCASSLDLGALNTEAFFGQGTRLTVV.

The rearrangement joins TRBV7-9 to TRBJ1-5; 10 nucleotides agree with TRBD1. With 5 bases clipped from V and 8 bases from J, the junction kept 6 bases outside the gene matches. The CDR3 totals 14 residues. From germline, CDR1 is SEHNR and CDR2 FQNEAQ (reference sequence). Written as DNA, the CDR3 is TGTGCCAGCAGCGTCGACAGGGGGCAGGAGCCCCAGCATTTT. Translated, it gives CASSVDRGQEPQHF.

This clone was seen only a few times. V usage is TRBV30 and J usage is TRBJ2-5; tentatively, D is TRBD1 (8 bases). Germline V gene lookup returns CDR1 GTSNPN and CDR2 SVGIG (reference sequence). The CDR3 contains 12 residues. V dropped 7 bases and J dropped 5 bases, with 14 bases sitting between them. For the CDR3, the DNA is TGTGCCTCTACACAGGGGGGGGAGACCCAGTACTTC. Its protein is CASTQGGETQYF.

In its sample, this clone was seen a few times. The V call is TRBV27, the J call TRBJ2-7; tentatively, D is TRBD1 (6 bases). The CDR3 is 14 residues long. CDR1 and CDR2 (germline): MNHEY, SMNVEV (reference sequence). V lost 6 bases, J lost 2 bases, and 14 bases lay in between. CDR3 sequence: CASRPGGAAYEQYF. The CDR3 DNA reads as TGTGCCAGCAGGCCTGGGGGCGCCGCCTACGAGCAGTACTTC.

This clone was counted only a few times. V is TRBV9 and J is TRBJ2-3, with a weak D call TRBD1 (5 bases). Trimming left V 0 bases short and J 6 bases short, with 14 bases between. CDR3 length equals 15 residues. Germline V gives CDR1 SGDLS, CDR2 YYNGEE. In DNA, the CDR3 is TGTGCCAGCAGCGTAGGCACAGGTACGCGGGATACGCAGTATTTT. Translating it yields CASSVGTGTRDTQYF.